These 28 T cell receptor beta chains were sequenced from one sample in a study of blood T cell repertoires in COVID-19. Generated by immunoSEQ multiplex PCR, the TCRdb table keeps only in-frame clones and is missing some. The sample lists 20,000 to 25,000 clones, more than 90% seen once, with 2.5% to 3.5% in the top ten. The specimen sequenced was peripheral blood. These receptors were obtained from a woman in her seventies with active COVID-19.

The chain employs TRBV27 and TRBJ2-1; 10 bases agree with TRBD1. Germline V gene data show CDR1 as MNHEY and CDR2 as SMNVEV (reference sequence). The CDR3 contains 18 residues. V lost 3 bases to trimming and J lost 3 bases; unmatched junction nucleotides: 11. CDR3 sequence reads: CASSFRRRQGAFYNEQFF. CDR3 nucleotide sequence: TGTGCCAGCAGTTTTCGGCGCAGACAGGGGGCTTTCTACAATGAGCAGTTCTTC.

The CDR3: CASSQDASAALAGGIDTQYF. The CDR3 DNA reads as TGTGCCAGCAGCCAAGACGCCAGTGCCGCACTAGCGGGAGGGATAGATACGCAGTATTTT. The chain couples TRBV4-2 to TRBJ2-3; 13 bases are shared with TRBD2. The CDR3 is 20 residues long. Germline CDR1 and CDR2: LGHNA and YNFKEQ. The junction had 14 bases not matched to a gene; V was cut back by 0 bases and J by 5 bases.

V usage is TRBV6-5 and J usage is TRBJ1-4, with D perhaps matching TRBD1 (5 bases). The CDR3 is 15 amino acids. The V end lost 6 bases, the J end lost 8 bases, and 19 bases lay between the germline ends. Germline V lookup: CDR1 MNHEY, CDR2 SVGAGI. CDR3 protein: CASSLRRGSGEKLFF. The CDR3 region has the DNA TGTGCCAGCAGCTTACGTCGGGGGTCTGGGGAAAAACTGTTTTTT.

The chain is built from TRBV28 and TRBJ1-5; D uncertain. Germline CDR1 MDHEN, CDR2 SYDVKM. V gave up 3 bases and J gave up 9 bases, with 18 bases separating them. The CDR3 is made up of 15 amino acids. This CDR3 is CASSFRLSRGRPQHF. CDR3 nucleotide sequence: TGTGCCAGCAGTTTTAGACTATCCCGAGGGCGGCCCCAGCATTTT.

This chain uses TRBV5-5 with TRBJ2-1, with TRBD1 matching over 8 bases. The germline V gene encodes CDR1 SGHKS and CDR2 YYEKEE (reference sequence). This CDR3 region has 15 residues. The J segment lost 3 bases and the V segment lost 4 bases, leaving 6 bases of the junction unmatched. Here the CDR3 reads CASSAAGGSYNEQFF. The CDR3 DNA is TGTGCCAGCAGCGCTGCAGGGGGCAGCTACAATGAGCAGTTCTTC.

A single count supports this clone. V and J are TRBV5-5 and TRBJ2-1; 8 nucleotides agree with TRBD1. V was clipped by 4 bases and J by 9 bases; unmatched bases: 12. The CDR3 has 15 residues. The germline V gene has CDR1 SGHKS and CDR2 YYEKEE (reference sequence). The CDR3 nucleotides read TGTGCCAGCAGCCCAACTAGACAGGGGACGGGTGAGCAGTTCTTC. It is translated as CASSPTRQGTGEQFF.

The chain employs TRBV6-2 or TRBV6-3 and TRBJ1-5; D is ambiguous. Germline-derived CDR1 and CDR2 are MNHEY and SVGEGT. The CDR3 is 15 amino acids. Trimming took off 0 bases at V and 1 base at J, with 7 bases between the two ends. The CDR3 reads CASSYSSLSNQPQHF. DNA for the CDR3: TGTGCCAGCAGTTACTCGAGTCTAAGCAATCAGCCCCAGCATTTT.

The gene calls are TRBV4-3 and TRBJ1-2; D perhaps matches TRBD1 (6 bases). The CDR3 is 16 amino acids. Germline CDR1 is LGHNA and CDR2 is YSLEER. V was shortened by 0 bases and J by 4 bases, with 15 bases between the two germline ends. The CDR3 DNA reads TGCGCCAGCAGCCAAGATTTGGGGGCTAAGGGCTATGGCTACACCTTC. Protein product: CASSQDLGAKGYGYTF.

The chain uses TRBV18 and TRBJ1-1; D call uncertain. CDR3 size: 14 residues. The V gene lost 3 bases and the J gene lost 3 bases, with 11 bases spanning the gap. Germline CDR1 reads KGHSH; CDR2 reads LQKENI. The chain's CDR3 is CASSPQLGDTEAFF. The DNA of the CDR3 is TGTGCCAGCTCACCTCAGCTCGGGGACACTGAAGCTTTCTTT. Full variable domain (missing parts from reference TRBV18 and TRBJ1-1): NAGVMQNPRHLVRRRGQEARLRCSPMKGHSHVYWYRQLPEEGLKFMVYLQKENIIDESGMPKERFSAEFPKEGPSILRIQQVVRGDSAAYFCASSPQLGDTEAFFGQGTRLTVV.

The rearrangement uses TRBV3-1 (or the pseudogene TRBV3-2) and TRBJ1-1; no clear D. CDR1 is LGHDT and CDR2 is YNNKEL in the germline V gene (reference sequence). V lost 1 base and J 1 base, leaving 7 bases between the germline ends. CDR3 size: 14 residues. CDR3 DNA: TGTGCCAGCAGCCAAGTGGAGGGGAACACTGAAGCTTTCTTT. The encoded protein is CASSQVEGNTEAFF.

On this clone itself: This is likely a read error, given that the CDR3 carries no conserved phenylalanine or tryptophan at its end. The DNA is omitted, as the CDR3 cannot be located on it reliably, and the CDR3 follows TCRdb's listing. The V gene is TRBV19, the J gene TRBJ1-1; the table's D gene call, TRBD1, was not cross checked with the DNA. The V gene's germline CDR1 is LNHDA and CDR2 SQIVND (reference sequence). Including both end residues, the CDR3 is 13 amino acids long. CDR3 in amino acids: CASSRDGSAQEDL.

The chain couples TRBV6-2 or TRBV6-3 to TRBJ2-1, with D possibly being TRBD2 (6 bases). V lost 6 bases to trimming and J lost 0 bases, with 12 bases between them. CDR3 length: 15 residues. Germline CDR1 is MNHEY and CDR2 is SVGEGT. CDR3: CASSLLAGSYNEQFF. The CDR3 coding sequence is TGTGCCAGCAGCCTACTAGCAGGCTCCTACAATGAGCAGTTCTTC.

The CDR3 sequence: CASSLAGAGVYEQYF. The CDR3 DNA is TGTGCCAGCAGCTTAGCGGGGGCGGGGGTCTACGAGCAGTACTTC. The chain is built from TRBV7-8 and TRBJ2-7, with a possible D match to TRBD2 (7 bases). Germline V gene sequence: CDR1 SGHVS, CDR2 FQNEAQ. The CDR3 loop spans 15 amino acids. Deletions cut 0 bases from V and 3 bases from J, with 12 bases between. Filled out from reference TRBV7-8 and TRBJ2-7, the complete variable domain reads GAGVSQSPRYKVAKRGQDVALRCDPISGHVSLFWYQQALGQGPEFLTYFQNEAQLDKSGLPSDRFFAERPEGSVSTLKIQRTQQEDSAVYLCASSLAGAGVYEQYFGPGTRLTVT.

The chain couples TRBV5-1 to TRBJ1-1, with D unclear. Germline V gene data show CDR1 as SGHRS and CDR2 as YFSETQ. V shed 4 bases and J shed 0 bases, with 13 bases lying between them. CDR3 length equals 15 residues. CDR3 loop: CASSPRGTLNTEAFF. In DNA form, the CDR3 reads TGCGCCAGCAGCCCCCGGGGAACTTTGAACACTGAAGCTTTCTTT.

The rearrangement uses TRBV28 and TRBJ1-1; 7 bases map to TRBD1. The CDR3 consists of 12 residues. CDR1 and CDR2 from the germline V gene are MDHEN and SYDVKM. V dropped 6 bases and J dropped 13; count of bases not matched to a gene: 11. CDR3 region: CASRQGTQTGFF. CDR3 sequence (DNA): TGTGCCAGCAGACAGGGGACCCAGACAGGTTTCTTT.

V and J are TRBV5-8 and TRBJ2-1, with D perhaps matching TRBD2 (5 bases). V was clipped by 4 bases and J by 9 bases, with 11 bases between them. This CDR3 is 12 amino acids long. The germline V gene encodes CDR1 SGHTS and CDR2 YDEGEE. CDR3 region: CASSPSGSEQFF. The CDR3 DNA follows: TGTGCCAGCAGCCCCAGCGGAAGTGAGCAGTTCTTC.

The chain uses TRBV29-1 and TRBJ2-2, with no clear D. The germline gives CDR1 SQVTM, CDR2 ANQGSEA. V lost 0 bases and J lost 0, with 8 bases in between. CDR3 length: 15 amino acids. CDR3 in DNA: TGCAGCGTTGAAGACTCGCGAGCGAACACCGGGGAGCTGTTTTTT. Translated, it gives CSVEDSRANTGELFF.

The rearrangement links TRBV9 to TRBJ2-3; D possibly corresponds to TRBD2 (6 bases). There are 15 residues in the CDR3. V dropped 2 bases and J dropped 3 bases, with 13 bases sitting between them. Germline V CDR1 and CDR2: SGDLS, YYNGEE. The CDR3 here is CASSVSGGNTDTQYF. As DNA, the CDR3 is TGTGCCAGCAGCGTGAGCGGCGGGAATACAGATACGCAGTATTTT.

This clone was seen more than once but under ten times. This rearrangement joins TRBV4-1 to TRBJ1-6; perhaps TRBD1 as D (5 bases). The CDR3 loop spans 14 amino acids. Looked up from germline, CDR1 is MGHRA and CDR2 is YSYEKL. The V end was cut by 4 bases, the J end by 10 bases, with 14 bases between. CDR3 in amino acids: CASSLDSFNSPLHF. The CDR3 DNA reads TGCGCCAGCAGCCTAGACAGTTTTAACTCACCCCTCCACTTT.

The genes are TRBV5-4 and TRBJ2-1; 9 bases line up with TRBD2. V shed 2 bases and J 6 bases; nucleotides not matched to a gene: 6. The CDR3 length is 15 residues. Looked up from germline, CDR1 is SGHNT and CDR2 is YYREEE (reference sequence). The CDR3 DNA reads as TGTGCCAGCAGCTTTGGGCTAGCGGGAAGCAATGAGCAGTTCTTC. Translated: CASSFGLAGSNEQFF.

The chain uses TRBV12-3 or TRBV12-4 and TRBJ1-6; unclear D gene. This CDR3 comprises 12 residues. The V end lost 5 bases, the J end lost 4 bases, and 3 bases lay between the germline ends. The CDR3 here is CASSTYNSPLHF. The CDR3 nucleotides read TGTGCCAGCAGTACTTATAATTCACCCCTCCACTTT.

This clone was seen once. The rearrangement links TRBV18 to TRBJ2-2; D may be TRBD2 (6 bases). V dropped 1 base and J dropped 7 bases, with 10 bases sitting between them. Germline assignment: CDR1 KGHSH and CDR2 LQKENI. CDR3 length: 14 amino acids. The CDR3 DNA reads TGTGCCAGCTCACCACTCCCGGAGGGCGGGGAGCTGTTTTTT. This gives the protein CASSPLPEGGELFF.

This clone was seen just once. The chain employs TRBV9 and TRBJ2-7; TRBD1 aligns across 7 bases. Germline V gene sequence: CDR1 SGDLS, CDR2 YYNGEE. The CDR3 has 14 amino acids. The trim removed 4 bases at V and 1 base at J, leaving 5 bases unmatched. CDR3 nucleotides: TGTGCCAGCAGCCGGGGACAGCTTTCCTACGAGCAGTACTTC. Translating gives CASSRGQLSYEQYF.

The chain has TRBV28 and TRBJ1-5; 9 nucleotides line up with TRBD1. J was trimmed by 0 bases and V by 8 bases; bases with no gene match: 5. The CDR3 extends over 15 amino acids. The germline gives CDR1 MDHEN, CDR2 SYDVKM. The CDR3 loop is CASLDRGYSNQPQHF. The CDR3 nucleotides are TGTGCCAGCCTGGACAGGGGCTATAGCAATCAGCCCCAGCATTTT.

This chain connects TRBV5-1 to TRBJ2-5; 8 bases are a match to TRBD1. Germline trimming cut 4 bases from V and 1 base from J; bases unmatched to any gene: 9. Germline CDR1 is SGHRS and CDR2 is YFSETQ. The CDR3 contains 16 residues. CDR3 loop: CASSKDRGPLQETQYF. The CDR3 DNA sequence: TGCGCCAGCAGCAAAGACAGGGGACCCCTCCAAGAGACCCAGTACTTC.

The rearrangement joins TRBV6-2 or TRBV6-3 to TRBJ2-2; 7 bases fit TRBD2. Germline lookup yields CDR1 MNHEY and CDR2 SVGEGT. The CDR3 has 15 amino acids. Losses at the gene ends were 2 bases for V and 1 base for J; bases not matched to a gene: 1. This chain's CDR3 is CASSYASGNTGELFF. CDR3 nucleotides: TGTGCCAGCAGTTACGCTAGCGGGAACACCGGGGAGCTGTTTTTT.

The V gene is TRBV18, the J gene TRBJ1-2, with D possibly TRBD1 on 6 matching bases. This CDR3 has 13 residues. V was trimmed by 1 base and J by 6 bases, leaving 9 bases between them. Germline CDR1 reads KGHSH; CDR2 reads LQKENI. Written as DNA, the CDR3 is TGTGCCAGCTCACCACGGACAGCCAATGGCTACACCTTC. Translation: CASSPRTANGYTF.

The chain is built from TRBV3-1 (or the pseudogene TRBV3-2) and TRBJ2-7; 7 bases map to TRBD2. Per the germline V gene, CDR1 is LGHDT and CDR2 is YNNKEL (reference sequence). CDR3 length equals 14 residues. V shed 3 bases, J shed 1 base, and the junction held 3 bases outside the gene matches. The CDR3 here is CASSQGGGSYEQYF. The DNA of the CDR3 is TGTGCCAGCAGCCAGGGCGGGGGTTCCTACGAGCAGTACTTC.